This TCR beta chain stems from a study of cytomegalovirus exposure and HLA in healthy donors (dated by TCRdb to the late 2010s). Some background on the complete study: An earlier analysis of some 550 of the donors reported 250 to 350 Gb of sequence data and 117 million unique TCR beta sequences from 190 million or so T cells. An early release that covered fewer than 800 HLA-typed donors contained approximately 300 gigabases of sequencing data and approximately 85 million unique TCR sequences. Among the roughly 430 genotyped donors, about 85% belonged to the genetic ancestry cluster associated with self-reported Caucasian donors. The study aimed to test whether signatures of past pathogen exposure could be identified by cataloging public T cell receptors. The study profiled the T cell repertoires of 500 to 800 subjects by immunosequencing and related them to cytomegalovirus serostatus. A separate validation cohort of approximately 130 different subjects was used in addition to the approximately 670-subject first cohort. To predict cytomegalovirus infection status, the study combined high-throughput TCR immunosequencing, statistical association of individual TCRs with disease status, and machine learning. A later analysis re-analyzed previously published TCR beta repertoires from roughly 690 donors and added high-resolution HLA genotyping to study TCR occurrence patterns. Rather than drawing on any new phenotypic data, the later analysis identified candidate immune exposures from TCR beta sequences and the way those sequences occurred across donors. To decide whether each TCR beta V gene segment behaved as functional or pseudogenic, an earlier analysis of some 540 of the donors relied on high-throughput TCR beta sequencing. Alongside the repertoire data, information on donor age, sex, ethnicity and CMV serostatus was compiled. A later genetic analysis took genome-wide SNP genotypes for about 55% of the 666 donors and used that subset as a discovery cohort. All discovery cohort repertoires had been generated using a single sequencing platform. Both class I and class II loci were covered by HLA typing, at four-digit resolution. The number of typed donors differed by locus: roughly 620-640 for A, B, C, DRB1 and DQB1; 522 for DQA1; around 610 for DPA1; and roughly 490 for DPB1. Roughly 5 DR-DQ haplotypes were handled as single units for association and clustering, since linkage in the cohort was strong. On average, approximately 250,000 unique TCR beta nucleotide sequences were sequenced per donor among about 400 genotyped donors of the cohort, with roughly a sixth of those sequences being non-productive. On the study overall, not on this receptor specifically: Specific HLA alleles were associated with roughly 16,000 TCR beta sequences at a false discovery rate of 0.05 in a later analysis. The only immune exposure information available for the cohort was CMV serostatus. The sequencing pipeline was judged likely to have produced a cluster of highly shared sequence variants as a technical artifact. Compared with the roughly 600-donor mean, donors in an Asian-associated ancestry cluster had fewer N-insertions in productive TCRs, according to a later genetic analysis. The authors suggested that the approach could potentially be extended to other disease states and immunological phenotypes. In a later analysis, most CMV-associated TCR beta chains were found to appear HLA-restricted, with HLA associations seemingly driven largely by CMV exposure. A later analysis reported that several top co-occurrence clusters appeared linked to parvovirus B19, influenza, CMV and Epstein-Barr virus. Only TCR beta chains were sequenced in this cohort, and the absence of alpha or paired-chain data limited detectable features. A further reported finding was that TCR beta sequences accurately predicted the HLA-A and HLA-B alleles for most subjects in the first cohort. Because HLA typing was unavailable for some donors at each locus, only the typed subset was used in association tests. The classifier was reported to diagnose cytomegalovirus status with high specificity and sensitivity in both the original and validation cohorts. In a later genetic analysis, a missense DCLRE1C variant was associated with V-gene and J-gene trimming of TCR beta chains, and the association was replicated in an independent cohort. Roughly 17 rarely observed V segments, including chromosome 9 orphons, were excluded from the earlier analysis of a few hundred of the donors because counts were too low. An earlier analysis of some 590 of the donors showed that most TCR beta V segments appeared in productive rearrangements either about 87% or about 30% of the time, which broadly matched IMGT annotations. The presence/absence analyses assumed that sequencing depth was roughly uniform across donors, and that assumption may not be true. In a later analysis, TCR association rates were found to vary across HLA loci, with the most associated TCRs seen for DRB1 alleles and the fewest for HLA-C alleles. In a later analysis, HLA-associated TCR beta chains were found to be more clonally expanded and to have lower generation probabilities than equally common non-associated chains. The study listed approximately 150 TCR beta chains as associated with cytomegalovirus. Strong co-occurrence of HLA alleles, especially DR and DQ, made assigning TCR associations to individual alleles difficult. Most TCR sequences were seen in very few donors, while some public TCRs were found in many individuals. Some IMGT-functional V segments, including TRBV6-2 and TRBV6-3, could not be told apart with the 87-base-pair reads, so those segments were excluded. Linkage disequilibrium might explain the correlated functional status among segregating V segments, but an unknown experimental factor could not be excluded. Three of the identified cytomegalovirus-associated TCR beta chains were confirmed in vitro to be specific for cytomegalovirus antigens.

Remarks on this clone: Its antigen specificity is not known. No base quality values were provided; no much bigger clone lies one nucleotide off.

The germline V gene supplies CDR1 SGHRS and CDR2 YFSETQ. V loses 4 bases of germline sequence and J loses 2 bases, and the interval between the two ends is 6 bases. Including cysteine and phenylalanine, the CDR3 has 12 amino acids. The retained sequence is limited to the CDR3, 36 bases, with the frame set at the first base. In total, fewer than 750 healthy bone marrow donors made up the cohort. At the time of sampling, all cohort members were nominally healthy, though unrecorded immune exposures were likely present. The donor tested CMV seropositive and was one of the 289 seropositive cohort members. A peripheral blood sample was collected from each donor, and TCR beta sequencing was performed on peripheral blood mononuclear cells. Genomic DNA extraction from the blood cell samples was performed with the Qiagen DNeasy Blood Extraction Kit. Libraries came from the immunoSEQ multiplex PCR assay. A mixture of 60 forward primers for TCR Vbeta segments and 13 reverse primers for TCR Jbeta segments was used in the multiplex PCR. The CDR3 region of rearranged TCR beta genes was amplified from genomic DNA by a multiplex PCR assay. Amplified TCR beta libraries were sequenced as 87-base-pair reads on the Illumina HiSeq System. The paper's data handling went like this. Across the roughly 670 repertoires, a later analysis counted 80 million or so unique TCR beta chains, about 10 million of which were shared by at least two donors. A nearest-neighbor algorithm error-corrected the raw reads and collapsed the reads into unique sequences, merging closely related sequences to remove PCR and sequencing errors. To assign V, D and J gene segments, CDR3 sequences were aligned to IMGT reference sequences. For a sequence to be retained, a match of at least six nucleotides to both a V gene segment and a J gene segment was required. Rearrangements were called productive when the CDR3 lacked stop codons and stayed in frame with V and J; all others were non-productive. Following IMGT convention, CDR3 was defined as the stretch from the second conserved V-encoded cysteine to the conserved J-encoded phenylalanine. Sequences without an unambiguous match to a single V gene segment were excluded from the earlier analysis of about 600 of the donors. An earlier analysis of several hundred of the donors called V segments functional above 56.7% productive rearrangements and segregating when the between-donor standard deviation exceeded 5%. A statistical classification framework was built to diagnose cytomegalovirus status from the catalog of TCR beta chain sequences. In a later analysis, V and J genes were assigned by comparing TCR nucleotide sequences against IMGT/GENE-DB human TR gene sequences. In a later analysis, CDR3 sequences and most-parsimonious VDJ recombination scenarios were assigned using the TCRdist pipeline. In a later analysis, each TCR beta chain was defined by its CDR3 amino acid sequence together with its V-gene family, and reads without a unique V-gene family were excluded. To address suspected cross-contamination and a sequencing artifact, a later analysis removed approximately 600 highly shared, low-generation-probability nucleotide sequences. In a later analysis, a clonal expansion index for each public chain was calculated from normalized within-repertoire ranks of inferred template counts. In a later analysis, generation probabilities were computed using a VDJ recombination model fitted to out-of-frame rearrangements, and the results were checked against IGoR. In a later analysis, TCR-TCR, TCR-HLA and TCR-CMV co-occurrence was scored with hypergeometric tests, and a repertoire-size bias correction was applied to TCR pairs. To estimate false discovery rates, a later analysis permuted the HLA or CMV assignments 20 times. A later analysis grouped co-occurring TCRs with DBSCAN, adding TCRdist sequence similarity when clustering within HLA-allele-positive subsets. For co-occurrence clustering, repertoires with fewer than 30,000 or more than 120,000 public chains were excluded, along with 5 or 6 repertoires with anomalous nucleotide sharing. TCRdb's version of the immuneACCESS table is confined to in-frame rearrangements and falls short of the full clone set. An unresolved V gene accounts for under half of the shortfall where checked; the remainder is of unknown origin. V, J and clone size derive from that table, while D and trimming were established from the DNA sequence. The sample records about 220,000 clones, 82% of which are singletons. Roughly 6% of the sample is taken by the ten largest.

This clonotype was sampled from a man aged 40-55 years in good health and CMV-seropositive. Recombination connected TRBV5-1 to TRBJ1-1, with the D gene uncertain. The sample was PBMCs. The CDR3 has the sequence CASSPVNTEAFF. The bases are TGCGCCAGCAGCCCCGTTAACACTGAAGCTTTCTTT.